This TCR beta chain was captured in a study of CD8 T cells in Susac syndrome. Findings and caveats of the study: It was acknowledged in the study that its TCR sequencing and HLA analysis involved a relatively small number of individuals.

TCR beta sequencing covered blood CD8+ and CD4+ T cells. The multiple sclerosis controls, all treatment-naive patients, had relapsing-remitting disease that was stable or active. This CDR3 region has 15 residues. Germline-derived CDR1 and CDR2 are MNHEY and SMNVEV (reference sequence). Trimming took 3 bases from V and 8 from J, leaving 19 bases between them. Worth noting for this clonotype: Its specificity is not known.

It was with random hexamers that roughly 0.45 to 1 ug RNA was reverse transcribed. The method of amplification for TCR beta CDR3 was immunoSEQ multiplex PCR, covering 54 Vbeta and 13 Jbeta. TCRdb redid the calling of the immunoSEQ multiplex PCR reads with MiXCR, one entry per CDR3 protein. Counted here are about 300,000 distinct CDR3 sequences, about 88% occurring once; the ten biggest clones make up around 0.12%. This receptor was taken from a human donor with multiple sclerosis. The sequenced sample consisted of CD8+ T cells from PBMCs. The chain uses TRBV27 and TRBJ1-2; D unresolved. Here the CDR3 reads CASSFLQEAIGGYTF. In DNA, the CDR3 is TGTGCCAGCAGTTTTCTTCAGGAAGCTATAGGCGGCTACACCTTC.